The source of this T cell receptor beta chain is a study of T-cell memory formation after mild COVID-19. Researchers used 5'RACE with constant-segment primers to make TCR alpha and TCR beta cDNA libraries that carry sample barcodes and UMIs. Each CDR3 protein gets one entry after TCRdb re-called the 5' RACE reads with MiXCR. Here the sample spans about 390,000 distinct CDR3 sequences, 15% to 20% being singletons. Germline V CDR1 and CDR2: SEHNR, FQNEAQ (reference sequence). This CDR3 has 13 residues. The sample consisted of PBMCs or a T cell subset sorted from them (not recorded which). This chain uses TRBV7-9 with TRBJ1-2; perhaps TRBD1 as D (5 bases). This TCR came from a man in his late teens or twenties who had mild COVID-19 (a few samples of this study predate the infection). Cell type and time point are not known. The CDR3 DNA follows: TGTGCAGACGAAGGGACTGGATTAGGGGGCTACACCTTC. This gives the protein CADEGTGLGGYTF.